Sequencing of this T cell receptor (beta chain) was carried out in a study of blood T cell repertoires in COVID-19. For the study at large: Collection of acute and convalescent COVID-19 samples took place in the United States, Italy and Spain. In each case, the material was cDNA or gDNA derived from T cells, B-cell-depleted T cells, or PBMCs.

As handled by the study authors: Amplified reference gene primers provided the basis for estimating nucleated cell counts. The data were produced by immunoSEQ multiplex PCR, yet TCRdb's version contains in-frame clones alone and is incomplete. That table gives V, J and clone size, and the DNA gave D and trimming. The sample contains fewer than 250,000 clones, roughly nine tenths of which appear only once. Sequencing used peripheral blood. The receptor comes from a middle-aged man with acute or convalescent COVID-19.

CDR3 protein: CASSSYYSRDSPQETQYF. The CDR3 nucleotides read TGTGCCAGCAGTTCTTATTATAGCCGGGACTCGCCACAAGAGACCCAGTACTTC. J is TRBJ2-5 and V is TRBV28; TRBD2 might be the D (6 bases). The V end was cut by 4 bases, the J end by 2 bases, with 23 bases between. Per the germline V gene, CDR1 is MDHEN and CDR2 is SYDVKM. The CDR3 is made up of 18 amino acids.